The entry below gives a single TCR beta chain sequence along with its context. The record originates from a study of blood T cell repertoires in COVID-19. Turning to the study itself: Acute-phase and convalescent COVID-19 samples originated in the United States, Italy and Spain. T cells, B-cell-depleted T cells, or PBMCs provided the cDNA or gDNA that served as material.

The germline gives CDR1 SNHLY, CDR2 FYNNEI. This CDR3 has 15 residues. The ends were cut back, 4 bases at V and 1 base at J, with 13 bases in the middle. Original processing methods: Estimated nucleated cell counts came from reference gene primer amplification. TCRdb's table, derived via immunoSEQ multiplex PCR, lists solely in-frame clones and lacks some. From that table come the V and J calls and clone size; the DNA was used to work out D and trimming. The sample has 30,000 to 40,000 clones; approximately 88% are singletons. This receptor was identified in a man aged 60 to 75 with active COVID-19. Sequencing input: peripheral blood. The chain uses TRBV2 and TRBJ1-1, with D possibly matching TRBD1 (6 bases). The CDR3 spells CASSGLGHGNTEAFF. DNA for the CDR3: TGTGCCAGCAGTGGTCTGGGACACGGGAACACTGAAGCTTTCTTT.